The 26 T cell receptor beta chains presented below share a single source sample, sequenced in a study of T cell repertoires in cytomegalovirus infection (dated by TCRdb to between 2018 and 2021). Their cognate antigens are unknown. These reads were obtained on an Illumina HiSeq 1500. TCRdb itself trimmed the public reads at Q25 with fastp, ran MiXCR and retained productive beta chains. Rows are unified per CDR3 protein, each entry keeping the most common DNA and genes. Counted in this sample were fewer than 650,000 distinct CDR3 sequences; under 45% of them appeared once. The top ten constitute roughly 50% of the sample. The treatment or condition label, read with the paper, signifies: in vitro stimulation with specific CMV peptide epitopes to enrich CMV-specific T cells. The source material was cultured PBMCs, sampled from culture after CMV antigen stimulation. The receptors stem from a human donor in good health (CMV status not recorded). Some clones in this sample may be carry-over from other donors' samples.

V gene TRBV15 combines with J gene TRBJ2-2; 7 bases map to TRBD1. CDR3 length: 17 residues. V was pared by 0 bases and J by 0 bases, with 4 bases of the junction left unmatched. In germline, CDR1 is LNHNV, CDR2 YYDKDF (reference sequence). CDR3 DNA: TGTGCCACCAGCAGAGATCCGGGGACAGCGAACACCGGGGAGCTGTTTTTT. Translated, it gives CATSRDPGTANTGELFF.

This chain uses TRBV2 with TRBJ2-7, with 9 bases lining up with TRBD1. Unmatched junction bases numbered 9, after V lost 8 bases and J lost 4 bases. The germline gives CDR1 SNHLY, CDR2 FYNNEI. The CDR3 is 14 amino acids. The CDR3: CASRDRVRGYEQYF. In DNA form, the CDR3 reads TGTGCCAGCCGGGACAGGGTACGGGGTTACGAGCAGTACTTC.

The chain joins TRBV15 to TRBJ2-2; D is undetermined. The germline CDR1 and CDR2 sequences are LNHNV and YYDKDF (reference sequence). CDR3 length equals 16 residues. The V end was cut by 0 bases, the J end by 6 bases, with 14 bases between. CDR3 DNA: TGTGCCACCAGCAGAGATACCTCTTCCTATCCCGGGGAGCTGTTTTTT. Translated, it gives CATSRDTSSYPGELFF.

This clonotype was detected ten times or more. J is TRBJ2-3 and V is TRBV7-8; 10 bases line up with TRBD2. After removal of 4 bases from V and 5 bases from J, the junction contained 6 bases not matched to a gene. CDR1 is SGHVS and CDR2 is FQNEAQ in the germline V gene. The CDR3 is 15 residues long. The CDR3 loop reads CASSSSGGGLDTQYF. In DNA form, the CDR3 reads TGTGCCAGCAGCTCTAGCGGGGGTGGATTAGATACGCAGTATTTT.

This clonotype has only a few counts. The chain joins TRBV12-3 or TRBV12-4 to TRBJ1-5, with no clear D. Deletions cut 6 bases from V and 5 bases from J, with 11 bases between. This CDR3 spans 13 amino acids. The chain's CDR3 is CASSYIPDQPQHF. The CDR3 coding sequence is TGTGCCAGCAGCTATATTCCCGATCAGCCCCAGCATTTT.

This chain links TRBV25-1 with TRBJ1-2; D is unresolved. Germline CDR1 MGHDK, CDR2 SYGVNS. The CDR3 has 15 amino acids. The ends were cut back, 3 bases at V and 8 bases at J, with 19 bases in the middle. The CDR3 DNA is TGTGCCAGCAGTGAGCCCGGAGGTGCTCCGAGAGGCTACACCTTC. This sequence encodes CASSEPGGAPRGYTF.

This clonotype was counted a few times. V and J are TRBV2 and TRBJ2-2; D not certain. This CDR3 region has 15 residues. Germline V gene lookup returns CDR1 SNHLY and CDR2 FYNNEI. With 3 bases removed from V and 1 base from J, the gap between germline ends came to 9 bases. This chain's CDR3 is CASSEVAVNTGELFF. As DNA, the CDR3 is TGTGCCAGCAGTGAGGTGGCGGTGAACACCGGGGAGCTGTTTTTT.

CDR3 DNA sequence: TGTGCCAGCAGTTACGCTATGGGCACGAAAGCCTATGGCTACACCTTC. Amino acids: CASSYAMGTKAYGYTF. This chain uses TRBV6-6 with TRBJ1-2; D is ambiguous. Trimming stripped 2 bases from V and 4 bases from J, with 17 bases between. The CDR3 consists of 16 residues. Germline values: CDR1 MNHNY, CDR2 SVGAGI (reference sequence).

V usage is TRBV2 and J usage is TRBJ2-3; TRBD2 aligns across 14 bases. CDR1 is SNHLY and CDR2 is FYNNEI in the germline V gene. The CDR3 contains 16 residues. V lost 7 bases and J lost 0; bases outside the gene matches: 3. CDR3 coding DNA: TGTGCCAGCACGGGGACTAGCGGGGGAAGCACAGATACGCAGTATTTT. This gives the protein CASTGTSGGSTDTQYF.

The chain carries TRBV7-6 and TRBJ2-6; perhaps TRBD1 as D (5 bases). This CDR3 has 18 residues. The V gene's germline CDR1 is SGHVS and CDR2 FNYEAQ. Deletions cut 7 bases from V and 1 base from J, with 20 bases between. The CDR3 sequence: CASMGQRSMGSGANVLTF. The CDR3 DNA reads as TGTGCCAGCATGGGGCAGAGGTCGATGGGTTCTGGGGCCAACGTCCTGACTTTC.

This chain links TRBV27 with TRBJ1-6, with 7 bases that match TRBD1. The length of the CDR3 is 14 residues. CDR1 is MNHEY and CDR2 is SMNVEV in the germline V gene (reference sequence). The J segment lost 4 bases and the V segment lost 8 bases, leaving 5 bases of the junction unmatched. The CDR3 protein is CASASTGYNSPLHF. DNA for the CDR3: TGTGCCAGCGCGTCGACAGGGTATAATTCACCCCTCCACTTT.

There are a few counts of this clonotype. The J gene is TRBJ1-1, the V gene TRBV4-1, with no clear D. Per germline, CDR1 MGHRA and CDR2 YSYEKL. The V and J ends lost 4 bases and 3 bases respectively, with 9 bases between them. The CDR3 extends over 13 amino acids. Here the CDR3 reads CASSPSGYTEAFF. The CDR3 coding sequence is TGCGCCAGCAGCCCAAGTGGATACACTGAAGCTTTCTTT.

This clonotype was detected only a few times. The genes are TRBV7-6 and TRBJ1-6; 12 nucleotides align to TRBD1. CDR1 and CDR2 from the germline V gene are SGHVS and FNYEAQ. With V trimmed by 2 bases and J by 13 bases, 18 bases remained unmatched. The CDR3 spans 19 residues. DNA of the CDR3: TGTGCCAGCAGCTTATCCCCGCCACCGGGACAGGGGGCGAGGGGGCCCCTCCACTTT. Its translation is CASSLSPPPGQGARGPLHF.

CDR3 sequence (DNA): TGTGCCAGTAGCGCCGGGACAGGACACTATGGCTACACCTTC. Its protein is CASSAGTGHYGYTF. The J gene is TRBJ1-2, the V gene TRBV19; TRBD1 matches 8 bases. Looked up from germline, CDR1 is LNHDA and CDR2 is SQIVND (reference sequence). There are 14 residues in the CDR3. V lost 6 bases to trimming and J lost 3 bases; unmatched junction nucleotides: 6.

The rearrangement links TRBV3-1 to TRBJ1-2; D uncertain. Germline V gene lookup returns CDR1 LGHDT and CDR2 YNNKEL (reference sequence). Trimming took 3 bases from V and 5 from J, leaving 10 bases between them. The CDR3 has 13 amino acids. CDR3 amino acids: CASSHGSLYGYTF. CDR3 nucleotides: TGTGCCAGCAGCCACGGGTCCCTTTATGGCTACACCTTC.

The chain uses TRBV27 and TRBJ1-4, with D possibly being TRBD1 (5 bases). V lost 5 bases and J 7 bases, leaving 17 bases between the germline ends. The germline gives CDR1 MNHEY, CDR2 SMNVEV (reference sequence). CDR3 length: 15 residues. The CDR3, as DNA: TGTGCCAGCAGTGAGAACTGGGGGGGGGGTGAAAAACTGTTTTTT. This codes for CASSENWGGGEKLFF.

This clonotype appeared a few times. V is TRBV7-6 and J is TRBJ2-1; 7 bases line up with TRBD2. V shed 5 bases, J shed 8 bases, and the junction held 9 bases outside the gene matches. This CDR3 region has 14 residues. Germline CDR1 reads SGHVS; CDR2 reads FNYEAQ. The CDR3 bases are TGTGCCAGCAGCCTGGAGCGGGCGGGGGATGAGCAGTTCTTC. Its translation is CASSLERAGDEQFF.

The chain is built from TRBV20-1 and TRBJ2-1; tentative D call: TRBD2 (6 bases). Germline CDR1 is DFQATT and CDR2 is SNEGSKA (reference sequence). The CDR3 has 14 residues. Trimming cost V 6 bases and J 6 bases, with 18 bases left between them. CDR3 in amino acids: CSAPKGWGGNEQFF. CDR3 in DNA: TGCAGTGCCCCGAAAGGGTGGGGAGGCAATGAGCAGTTCTTC.

The gene calls are TRBV6-6 and TRBJ2-5, with D possibly being TRBD2 (5 bases). This CDR3 contains 16 residues. Germline V gene lookup returns CDR1 MNHNY and CDR2 SVGAGI (reference sequence). The V end lost 0 bases, the J end lost 0 bases, and 11 bases lay between the germline ends. In DNA form, the CDR3 reads TGTGCCAGCAGTTACTCGATTCCGAGGGACCAAGAGACCCAGTACTTC. Amino acids: CASSYSIPRDQETQYF.

The chain joins TRBV2 to TRBJ2-5, with a possible D match to TRBD2 (7 bases). V lost 6 bases and J lost 5, with 22 bases in between. Germline CDR1 and CDR2: SNHLY and FYNNEI. This CDR3 region has 16 residues. The CDR3 loop is CASRPPRGRGMETQYF. CDR3 nucleotides: TGTGCCAGCAGGCCACCCCGGGGGCGGGGGATGGAGACCCAGTACTTC.

V is TRBV6-2 or TRBV6-3 and J is TRBJ2-1, with 11 bases lining up with TRBD2. Germline assignment: CDR1 MNHEY and CDR2 SVGEGT. The CDR3 contains 18 residues. With 2 bases clipped from V and 4 bases from J, the junction kept 10 bases outside the gene matches. This CDR3 reads CASSYGRTSGQYYNEQFF. The DNA for the CDR3 is TGTGCCAGCAGTTACGGCCGGACTAGCGGGCAGTATTACAATGAGCAGTTCTTC.

The gene calls are TRBV28 and TRBJ2-2; either TRBD1 or TRBD2 may fit D (6 bases each). CDR1 MDHEN and CDR2 SYDVKM come from the germline V gene. This CDR3 region has 16 residues. Trimming removed 5 bases at V and 4 bases at J, with 17 bases between. CDR3: CASSALGGRSTGELFF. The CDR3 bases are TGTGCCAGCAGTGCGCTAGGGGGGCGGAGCACCGGGGAGCTGTTTTTT.

This clonotype was counted between two and nine times. The V call is TRBV6-2 or TRBV6-3, the J call TRBJ2-7, with D maybe TRBD2 (5 bases). The length of the CDR3 is 15 residues. Germline V lookup: CDR1 MNHEY, CDR2 SVGEGT. V lost 5 bases to trimming and J lost 3 bases, with 17 bases between them. In DNA form, the CDR3 reads TGTGCCAGCAGTCCGCGCGGAACTAGTATCTACGAGCAGTACTTC. Translation gives CASSPRGTSIYEQYF.

This clonotype was observed a handful of times. The genes are TRBV7-2 and TRBJ1-1; D is undetermined. CDR1 is SGHTA and CDR2 is FQGNSA in the germline V gene. The CDR3 is made up of 15 amino acids. The V gene lost 4 bases and the J gene lost 4 bases, with 16 bases spanning the gap. CDR3 residues: CASSSGPQWGTEAFF. As DNA, the CDR3 is TGTGCCAGCAGCTCTGGACCCCAATGGGGCACTGAAGCTTTCTTT.

This clonotype was seen more than once but under ten times. The chain couples TRBV19 to TRBJ1-2, with TRBD1 matching over 7 bases. Trimming removed 6 bases from V and 8 bases from J; junction bases left unmatched: 6. The CDR3 spans 12 residues. Germline V gene data show CDR1 as LNHDA and CDR2 as SQIVND (reference sequence). The CDR3 coding sequence is TGTGCCAGTAGAAGACAGGGAGCGGGCTACACCTTC. Its protein product is CASRRQGAGYTF.

This chain links TRBV7-2 with TRBJ1-1; perhaps TRBD1 as D (6 bases). Germline assignment: CDR1 SGHTA and CDR2 FQGNSA. This CDR3 is 13 amino acids long. Trimming removed 4 bases from V and 9 bases from J, with 15 bases in between. CDR3 nucleotides: TGTGCCAGCAGCTACTGGGACAAGAACCAAGCTTTCTTT. Protein sequence: CASSYWDKNQAFF.